The source of this TCR beta chain is a study of shared clonotypes between healthy human individuals. Whole-study context: The plates for each donor numbered three CD4 naive, three CD4 memory, two CD8 naive and one CD8 memory.

Deep-level running was used for the assay. Replicate PCRs for sorted subsets used approximately 220 ng DNA; this equaled tens of thousands of T cell genomes. Assay: immunoSEQ multiplex PCR; the TCRdb copy retains only in-frame clones and omits some. The sample has 950,000 to 1,100,000 clones, about 70% seen once. This clone was counted a few times. CDR3 length equals 14 residues. Germline CDR1 reads SEHNR; CDR2 reads FQNEAQ (reference sequence). V lost 7 bases and J 1 base, leaving 13 bases between the germline ends. This rearrangement joins TRBV7-9 to TRBJ1-1; D is uncertain. The sample was memory CD4+ T cells sorted from blood. Stated subset: CD45RA-negative fraction. The receptor was isolated from a man between 18 and 29 years old in good health. CDR3: CASTPERSNTEAFF. The CDR3 nucleotides are TGTGCCAGCACCCCGGAGCGGTCGAACACTGAAGCTTTCTTT.